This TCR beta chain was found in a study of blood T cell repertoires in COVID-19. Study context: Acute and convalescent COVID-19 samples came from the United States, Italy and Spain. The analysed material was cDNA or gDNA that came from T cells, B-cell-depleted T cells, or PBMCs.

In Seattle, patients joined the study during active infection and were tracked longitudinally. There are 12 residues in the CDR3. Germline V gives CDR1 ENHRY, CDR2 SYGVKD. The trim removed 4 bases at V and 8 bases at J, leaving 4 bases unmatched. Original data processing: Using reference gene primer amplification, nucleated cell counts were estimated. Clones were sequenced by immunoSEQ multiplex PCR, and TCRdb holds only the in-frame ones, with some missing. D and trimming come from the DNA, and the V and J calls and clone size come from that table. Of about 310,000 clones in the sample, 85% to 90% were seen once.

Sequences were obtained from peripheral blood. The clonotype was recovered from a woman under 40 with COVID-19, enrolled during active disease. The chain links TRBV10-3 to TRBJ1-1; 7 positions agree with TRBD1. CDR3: CAISADRMEAFF. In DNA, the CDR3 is TGTGCCATCAGTGCGGACAGGATGGAAGCTTTCTTT.